This is a list of T cell receptor beta chains from one sample in a study of cytomegalovirus exposure and HLA in healthy donors. Using immunoSEQ multiplex PCR, the repertoire was profiled, and TCRdb retains in-frame clones only, with some absent. The sample has about 160,000 clones; about three quarters are singletons. Sequenced input: PBMCs. The receptors come from a woman between 45 and 60 years old in good health and CMV-seropositive. The CDR3 runs from the conserved cysteine through the conserved F or W. The D gene is left open where the match is weak. Some rows have no size entry. The others give once, few or many, or a class for an expanded clone.

size: NA
D: NA
V: TRBV11-2
J: TRBJ1-2
DNA: TGTGCCAGCAGCTTAGTAGGGGGGGCCGGGACGATAGGTGGCTACACCTTC
CDR3: CASSLVGGAGTIGGYTF

size: NA
D: NA
V: TRBV5-1
J: TRBJ2-6
DNA: TGCGCCAGCAGCTTGGTAGGCAGCGGAAGCTCTGGGGCCAACGTCCTGACTTTC
CDR3: CASSLVGSGSSGANVLTF

size: NA
D: NA
V: TRBV9
J: TRBJ2-2
DNA: TGTGCCAGCAGCGTAGACGGGAGACTCACCGGGGAGCTGTTTTTT
CDR3: CASSVDGRLTGELFF

size: NA
D: NA
V: TRBV5-1
J: TRBJ1-6
DNA: TGCGCCAGCAGCTTGGCCCAGGATAATTCACCCCTCCACTTT
CDR3: CASSLAQDNSPLHF

size: NA
D: TRBD1
V: TRBV7-8
J: TRBJ1-5
DNA: TGTGCCAGCAGCTTCGCGACAGGGCCGTATAGCAATCAGCCCCAGCATTTT
CDR3: CASSFATGPYSNQPQHF

size: NA
D: NA
V: TRBV28
J: TRBJ2-7
DNA: TGTGCCAGCAGTTCCCGACAGGTACTGTACTTC
CDR3: CASSSRQVLYF

size: few
D: TRBD2
V: TRBV11-2
J: TRBJ2-1
DNA: TGTGCCAGCAGCTTGGGACTAGCGGGAGGGTACAATGAGCAGTTCTTC
CDR3: CASSLGLAGGYNEQFF

size: NA
D: NA
V: TRBV27
J: TRBJ1-5
DNA: TGTGCCAGCAGTGGGTCCAGATGGGGCAATCAGTCCCAGCATTTT
CDR3: CASSGSRWGNQSQHF

size: NA
D: TRBD1
V: TRBV5-5
J: TRBJ2-7
DNA: TGTGCCAGCACCCTGGGGACAGGGGGCTTCGGCGAGCAGTACTTC
CDR3: CASTLGTGGFGEQYF

size: NA
D: NA
V: TRBV5-1
J: TRBJ2-7
DNA: TGCGCCAGCAGCCCCACTAGCTTCGACGAGCAGTACTTC
CDR3: CASSPTSFDEQYF

size: NA
D: NA
V: TRBV10-3
J: TRBJ1-1
DNA: TGTGCCATCAGTGAACAGGGAGTCACTGAAGCTTTCTTT
CDR3: CAISEQGVTEAFF

size: NA
D: TRBD1
V: TRBV6-1
J: TRBJ2-3
DNA: TGTGCCAGCAGTGAGCAACAGGGGTCCTCCACAGATACGCAGTATTTT
CDR3: CASSEQQGSSTDTQYF

size: NA
D: NA
V: TRBV2
J: TRBJ1-4
DNA: TGTGCCAGCAGTGGCAGGGGTAACGAAAAACTGTTTTTT
CDR3: CASSGRGNEKLFF

size: NA
D: TRBD1
V: TRBV2
J: TRBJ1-1
DNA: TGTGCCAGCAGGCAAGACAGGGGGGCTGAAGCTTTCTTT
CDR3: CASRQDRGAEAFF

size: once
D: TRBD2
V: TRBV7-2
J: TRBJ2-5
DNA: TGTGCCAGCAGCTCAGGCCAAGGACTAGCGGAGACCCAGTACTTC
CDR3: CASSSGQGLAETQYF

size: NA
D: TRBD1
V: TRBV15
J: TRBJ2-7
DNA: TGTGCCACCAGCACCCGGGACAGGGTCGACTACGAGCAGTACTTC
CDR3: CATSTRDRVDYEQYF

size: NA
D: TRBD2
V: TRBV2
J: TRBJ2-5
DNA: TGTGCCAGCAGTCCCGGACTAGCGGGAGGGCAAGAGACCCAGTACTTC
CDR3: CASSPGLAGGQETQYF

size: NA
D: TRBD2
V: TRBV2
J: TRBJ2-2
DNA: TGTGCCAGCATTGGGACTAGCGGGAGAATGGTAACCGGGGAGCTGTTTTTT
CDR3: CASIGTSGRMVTGELFF

size: NA
D: NA
V: TRBV11-3
J: TRBJ1-2
DNA: TGTGCCAGCAGCCGATTCTTACGGGATGGCTACACCTTC
CDR3: CASSRFLRDGYTF

size: NA
D: TRBD1
V: TRBV4-2
J: TRBJ2-7
DNA: TGTGCCAGCAGCCACCGGGACAGACACTACGAGCAGTACTTC
CDR3: CASSHRDRHYEQYF

size: NA
D: TRBD1
V: TRBV28
J: TRBJ2-7
DNA: TGTGCCAGCCCAGAGACAGGGGAGAAACCCGACGAGCAGTACTTC
CDR3: CASPETGEKPDEQYF

size: NA
D: TRBD1
V: TRBV30
J: TRBJ2-6
DNA: TGTGCCTGGAGTGTACGCGGCAGGGGGCGATCCGGGGCCAACGTCCTGACTTTC
CDR3: CAWSVRGRGRSGANVLTF

size: few
D: TRBD1
V: TRBV5-6
J: TRBJ2-1
DNA: TGTGCCAGCAGCTTGGCCAGGGGGATTAATGAGCAGTTCTTC
CDR3: CASSLARGINEQFF

size: NA
D: NA
V: TRBV19
J: TRBJ2-7
DNA: TGTGCCAGTAGCGGAGAAGGTTACGAGCAGTACTTC
CDR3: CASSGEGYEQYF

size: NA
D: NA
V: TRBV11-2
J: TRBJ1-1
DNA: TGTGCCAGCAGCGGGACAACCGACACTGAAGCTTTCTTT
CDR3: CASSGTTDTEAFF

size: NA
D: TRBD1
V: TRBV20-1
J: TRBJ1-1
DNA: TGCAGTGCTATCGGGGGACAGGCTTTCTTT
CDR3: CSAIGGQAFF

size: NA
D: NA
V: TRBV28
J: TRBJ1-5
DNA: TGTGCCAGCAGTTTTGGTGTGACAGACCTCTATAGCAATCAGCCCCAGCATTTT
CDR3: CASSFGVTDLYSNQPQHF

size: NA
D: TRBD1
V: TRBV10-3
J: TRBJ2-1
DNA: TGTGCCATCAGTGGACAGGGCGATGAGCAGTTCTTC
CDR3: CAISGQGDEQFF

size: NA
D: NA
V: TRBV7-8
J: TRBJ1-2
DNA: TGTGCCGGCAGCGAACAGAGCTATGGCTACACCTTC
CDR3: CAGSEQSYGYTF

size: NA
D: NA
V: TRBV2
J: TRBJ2-7
DNA: TGTGCCAGCAGTCTCACTACCTACGAGCAGTACTTC
CDR3: CASSLTTYEQYF

size: NA
D: NA
V: TRBV15
J: TRBJ1-1
DNA: TGTGCCACCAGCAGAGATGGCACCTCGAACACTGAAGCTTTCTTT
CDR3: CATSRDGTSNTEAFF

size: few
D: TRBD1
V: TRBV6-5
J: TRBJ1-5
DNA: TGTGCCAGCAGGCGGACAGGGAGGAATCAGCCCCAGCATTTT
CDR3: CASRRTGRNQPQHF

size: NA
D: TRBD1
V: TRBV7-9
J: TRBJ2-7
DNA: TGTGCCAGCAGCCCTCCGGGACAGGGTATCGCCGAGCAGTACTTC
CDR3: CASSPPGQGIAEQYF

size: NA
D: NA
V: TRBV5-1
J: TRBJ2-2
DNA: TGCGCCAGCACCCCGGTGGGGGGAACCGGGGAGCTGTTTTTT
CDR3: CASTPVGGTGELFF

size: NA
D: NA
V: TRBV4-1
J: TRBJ1-5
DNA: TGCGCCAGCAGCCAAGAAGGGCAGCGGGAGGATCAGCCCCAGCATTTT
CDR3: CASSQEGQREDQPQHF

size: NA
D: NA
V: TRBV4-3
J: TRBJ2-1
DNA: TGCGCCAGCAGCCAAGATCTTGGGCGGGGGCTCGTCAATGAGCAGTTCTTC
CDR3: CASSQDLGRGLVNEQFF

size: NA
D: NA
V: TRBV7-9
J: TRBJ1-1
DNA: TGTGCCAGCAGCTTATCCGGCGGGTGGGGTGAAGCTTTCTTT
CDR3: CASSLSGGWGEAFF

size: NA
D: NA
V: TRBV6-4
J: TRBJ1-5
DNA: TGTGCCAGGCATCGGGTTAAATTTGGGGGCAGCAATCAGCCCCAGCATTTT
CDR3: CARHRVKFGGSNQPQHF

size: once
D: TRBD2
V: TRBV5-1
J: TRBJ2-5
DNA: TGCGCCAGCAGCGATGGACTAGGCCTTTCAGAGACCCAGTACTTC
CDR3: CASSDGLGLSETQYF

size: NA
D: NA
V: TRBV4-1
J: TRBJ1-6
DNA: TGCGCCAGCAGCCAAGACCGGGCCCTAGCAGGATCACCCCTCCACTTT
CDR3: CASSQDRALAGSPLHF

size: NA
D: NA
V: TRBV10-3
J: TRBJ1-1
DNA: TGTGCCATCAGCCCAGGGGACCTGAACACTGAAGCTTTCTTT
CDR3: CAISPGDLNTEAFF

size: few
D: NA
V: TRBV10-3
J: TRBJ1-1
DNA: TGTGCCATCAGTGAGTCGGGGGCAACGAACACTGAAGCTTTCTTT
CDR3: CAISESGATNTEAFF

size: NA
D: TRBD2
V: TRBV27
J: TRBJ2-7
DNA: TGTGCCAGCAGTTTAAAGACTAGCGTATCCTACGAGCAGTACTTC
CDR3: CASSLKTSVSYEQYF

size: NA
D: NA
V: TRBV11-3
J: TRBJ2-7
DNA: TGTGCCAGCAGCTTAGATTCCCAGGGAGGCTACGAGCAGTACTTC
CDR3: CASSLDSQGGYEQYF

size: once
D: TRBD1
V: TRBV7-9
J: TRBJ2-7
DNA: TGTGCCAGCAGTATCGGGACAGGGGTTCGCGAGCAGTACTTC
CDR3: CASSIGTGVREQYF

size: NA
D: NA
V: TRBV2
J: TRBJ2-1
DNA: TGTGCCAGCAGTGAGCGTCCCAATGAGCAGTTCTTC
CDR3: CASSERPNEQFF

size: NA
D: TRBD2
V: TRBV27
J: TRBJ2-7
DNA: TGTGCCAGCAGTTTAGGGTTAGCGGGGGCGGGGGACTACGAGCAGTACTTC
CDR3: CASSLGLAGAGDYEQYF

size: NA
D: NA
V: TRBV9
J: TRBJ1-2
DNA: TGTGCCAGCAGCGGGAGGCTCCCACAGGGCTTGTATGGCTACACCTTC
CDR3: CASSGRLPQGLYGYTF

size: NA
D: TRBD1
V: TRBV2
J: TRBJ1-1
DNA: TGTGCCAGCAGTGAACAGGGGGCTGGGAACACTGAAGCTTTCTTT
CDR3: CASSEQGAGNTEAFF

size: NA
D: NA
V: TRBV15
J: TRBJ2-1
DNA: TGTGCCACCAGCAGACTAGCGACATCCTACAATGAGCAGTTCTTC
CDR3: CATSRLATSYNEQFF

size: NA
D: TRBD2
V: TRBV5-6
J: TRBJ2-5
DNA: TGTGCCAGCAGCCGGACTAGCGGGGGAGAGACCCAGTACTTC
CDR3: CASSRTSGGETQYF

size: NA
D: NA
V: TRBV20-1
J: TRBJ2-3
DNA: TGCAGTCGCGAGCGGGATACGCAGTATTTT
CDR3: CSRERDTQYF

size: NA
D: TRBD2
V: TRBV7-9
J: TRBJ2-3
DNA: TGTGCCAGCAGGCCGGGAGGGCCCACAGATACGCAGTATTTT
CDR3: CASRPGGPTDTQYF

size: NA
D: TRBD2
V: TRBV7-3
J: TRBJ2-3
DNA: TGTGCCAGCAGCTCTGGACTAGTTACAGATACGCAGTATTTT
CDR3: CASSSGLVTDTQYF

size: few
D: TRBD2
V: TRBV4-2
J: TRBJ2-3
DNA: TGTGCCAGCAGCCTCCCCACCCTACTAGCGAGCTTCACAGATACGCAGTATTTT
CDR3: CASSLPTLLASFTDTQYF

size: NA
D: TRBD2
V: TRBV7-9
J: TRBJ2-1
DNA: TGTGCCAGCAGCTTCTCGCGGGAGGGCCGGAAGAGTAGTTTAAATGAGCAGTTCTTC
CDR3: CASSFSREGRKSSLNEQFF

size: NA
D: TRBD1
V: TRBV27
J: TRBJ1-2
DNA: TGTGCCAGTCAGGGGGCAGGCTATGGCTACACCTTC
CDR3: CASQGAGYGYTF

size: NA
D: NA
V: TRBV4-1
J: TRBJ2-3
DNA: TGCGCCAGCAGCGACAGGGCGGGCGGGAATACGCAGTATTTT
CDR3: CASSDRAGGNTQYF

size: few
D: NA
V: TRBV6-1
J: TRBJ2-6
DNA: TGTGCCAGCAGTGAAGTGGCAGGGTCCCCTGGGGCCAACGGCCTGACTTTC
CDR3: CASSEVAGSPGANGLTF

size: NA
D: NA
V: TRBV6-1
J: TRBJ1-2
DNA: TGTGCCAGCAGTCCAGGGGCGCCCTATGGCTACACCTTC
CDR3: CASSPGAPYGYTF